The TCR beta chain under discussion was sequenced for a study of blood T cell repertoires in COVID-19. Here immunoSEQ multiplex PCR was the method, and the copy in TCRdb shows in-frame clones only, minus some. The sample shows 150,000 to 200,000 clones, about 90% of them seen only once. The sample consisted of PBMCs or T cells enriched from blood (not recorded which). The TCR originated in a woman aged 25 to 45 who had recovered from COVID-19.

CDR3 sequence (DNA): TGTGCCACCAGTGATTTGGGGGGAGGAGATTACACCGGGGAGCTGTTTTTT. Translated: CATSDLGGGDYTGELFF. The V gene is TRBV24-1, the J gene TRBJ2-2, with a possible D match to TRBD2 (6 bases). The CDR3 is 17 residues long. CDR1 KGHDR and CDR2 SFDVKD come from the germline V gene. V was cut by 0 bases and J by 3 bases, with 13 bases left in between.